Sequencing of this T cell receptor beta chain was carried out in a study of long-term antiretroviral therapy in people with HIV. Study results and limitations: Compared with controls, HIV repertoires showed narrower CDR3 length ranges. Clonal populations expanded prior to ART predominated within the repertoire at all time points.

The immunoSEQ assay was v3.0, run at survey level. Sequenced by immunoSEQ multiplex PCR; TCRdb stores in-frame clones only, minus some. The sample has about 26,000 clones; 86% are singletons. Germline V gene data show CDR1 as GTSNPN and CDR2 as SVGIG (reference sequence). Trimming cost V 6 bases and J 4 bases, with 16 bases left between them. This CDR3 region has 14 residues. Concerning this clone itself: Its specificity is not known.

The chain uses TRBV30 and TRBJ1-5, with D possibly matching TRBD1 (6 bases). This sample comprised unsorted PBMCs, obtained 2.6 to 2.8 years after starting antiretroviral therapy. This receptor was taken from a man between 40 and 49 years old with HIV. The CDR3 nucleotides read TGTGCCTGTCAAGCCGGGACACTAAATCAGCCCCAGCATTTT. Amino acid sequence: CACQAGTLNQPQHF.